These 5 T cell receptor beta chains share one sample of origin, sequenced in a study of cytotoxic CD8 clonotypes in ibrutinib-treated CLL. TCRdb keeps only in-frame clones here, not all; method: immunoSEQ multiplex PCR. The sample records 250,000 to 350,000 clones, around 76% being singletons. This specimen was PBMCs, taken at disease progression, from a patient treated with ibrutinib. The source of these receptors is a human donor with chronic lymphocytic leukemia.

V gene TRBV4-1 combines with J gene TRBJ1-2; D is possibly TRBD1 (6 bases). Germline loops: CDR1 MGHRA, CDR2 YSYEKL. The CDR3 consists of 18 residues. The V end was cut by 0 bases, the J end by 4 bases, with 21 bases between. CDR3 sequence reads: CASSQDKWTDTAFYGYTF. The CDR3 region has the DNA TGCGCCAGCAGCCAAGATAAGTGGACAGATACAGCCTTCTATGGCTACACCTTC.

The genes are TRBV18 and TRBJ1-1; D call uncertain. The V and J ends lost 2 bases and 6 bases respectively, with 10 bases between them. Germline lookup yields CDR1 KGHSH and CDR2 LQKENI. There are 13 residues in the CDR3. DNA of the CDR3: TGTGCCAGCTCACCAGGCAGCAATCCTGAAGCTTTCTTT. Its protein product is CASSPGSNPEAFF.

The V and J genes are TRBV14 and TRBJ2-5; TRBD2 agrees at 14 bases. V trimming: 4 bases; J trimming: 4 bases; junction bases outside the gene matches: 14. The CDR3 totals 19 residues. Germline V lookup: CDR1 SGHDN, CDR2 FVKESK. CDR3 bases: TGTGCCAGCAGCCCGGGAATGGGACTAGCGGGAGTAAGGAGAGAGACCCAGTACTTC. Amino acid sequence: CASSPGMGLAGVRRETQYF.

The chain joins TRBV19 to TRBJ2-5; D possibly matches TRBD1 or TRBD2 (5 bases each). This CDR3 is 14 amino acids long. The germline V gene encodes CDR1 LNHDA and CDR2 SQIVND (reference sequence). V lost 3 bases, J lost 5 bases, and 13 bases lay in between. This CDR3 reads CASSIMGDEETQYF. CDR3 DNA: TGTGCCAGTAGTATCATGGGGGATGAGGAGACCCAGTACTTC.

The chain carries TRBV7-9 and TRBJ2-2, with D perhaps matching TRBD1 (5 bases). The CDR3 length is 13 residues. Germline V gene data show CDR1 as SEHNR and CDR2 as FQNEAQ (reference sequence). V was pared by 4 bases and J by 3 bases, with 6 bases between. CDR3 DNA sequence: TGTGCCAGCAGCTCGACAGACACCGGGGAGCTGTTTTTT. As protein: CASSSTDTGELFF.